This T cell receptor beta chain was identified in a study of T cell responses to AZD1222 COVID-19 vaccine. Notes on the study in general: Only after the peak T cell response were repertoires sampled. Within unmutated variant regions lay the reported targets of nearly half of spike-specific TCRs. AZD1222 recipients seropositive at baseline numbered only six or seven.

The CDR3 spans 15 residues. Unmatched junction bases numbered 1, after V lost 4 bases and J lost 4 bases. The germline V gene has CDR1 LNHDA and CDR2 SQIVND (reference sequence). In the case of this clone: Its matching antigen is unknown.

Using immunoSEQ multiplex PCR, the repertoire was profiled, and TCRdb retains in-frame clones only, with some absent. The sample includes some 190,000 clones, about 90% of them seen just once. This receptor was taken from an adult in good health. This specimen consisted of peripheral blood, obtained on day 0 of AZD1222 vaccination. V usage is TRBV19 and J usage is TRBJ2-2, with 12 positions matching TRBD1. For the CDR3, the DNA is TGTGCCAGTAGTAGGGACAGGGGGCCCACCGGGGAGCTGTTTTTT. This sequence encodes CASSRDRGPTGELFF.